The text below deals with one T cell receptor beta chain. Its specificity is not known. This sample is drawn from a study of shared clonotypes between healthy human individuals. Study results and caveats: Richness estimates generally favored naive over memory subsets. Owing to a small donor count, the genetic and exposure-history diversity represented was limited.

Authors' processing steps: ImmunoSEQ sequences covered only the junction and lacked quality scores; filtering therefore differed. Only in-frame clones appear in the TCRdb table, and some are missing; sequencing was by immunoSEQ multiplex PCR. V, J and clone size are those of that table, while D and trimming were read from the DNA. The table lists some 2.1 million clones, 93% of them singletons. Trimming cost V 3 bases and J 4 bases, with 15 bases left between them. The CDR3 is 15 amino acids. Germline V gene sequence: CDR1 SEHNR, CDR2 FQNEAQ (reference sequence). Terminally differentiated effector memory CD45RA+ cells were excluded from the naive CD8 cells, which were CD45RO-negative and positively selected for CCR7. Donors, healthy HIV-negative adults, lacked recent acute infections or vaccinations.

The J gene is TRBJ1-2, the V gene TRBV7-9; D is ambiguous. The TCR sequence derives from a man between 18 and 29 years old in good health. Some clones in this sample may be carry-over from other donors' samples. Sequencing input: naive CD8+ T cells from PBMCs. CDR3 sequence reads: CASSFSSISGYGYTF. The CDR3 DNA sequence: TGTGCCAGCAGCTTTTCTTCTATCAGTGGCTATGGCTACACCTTC.